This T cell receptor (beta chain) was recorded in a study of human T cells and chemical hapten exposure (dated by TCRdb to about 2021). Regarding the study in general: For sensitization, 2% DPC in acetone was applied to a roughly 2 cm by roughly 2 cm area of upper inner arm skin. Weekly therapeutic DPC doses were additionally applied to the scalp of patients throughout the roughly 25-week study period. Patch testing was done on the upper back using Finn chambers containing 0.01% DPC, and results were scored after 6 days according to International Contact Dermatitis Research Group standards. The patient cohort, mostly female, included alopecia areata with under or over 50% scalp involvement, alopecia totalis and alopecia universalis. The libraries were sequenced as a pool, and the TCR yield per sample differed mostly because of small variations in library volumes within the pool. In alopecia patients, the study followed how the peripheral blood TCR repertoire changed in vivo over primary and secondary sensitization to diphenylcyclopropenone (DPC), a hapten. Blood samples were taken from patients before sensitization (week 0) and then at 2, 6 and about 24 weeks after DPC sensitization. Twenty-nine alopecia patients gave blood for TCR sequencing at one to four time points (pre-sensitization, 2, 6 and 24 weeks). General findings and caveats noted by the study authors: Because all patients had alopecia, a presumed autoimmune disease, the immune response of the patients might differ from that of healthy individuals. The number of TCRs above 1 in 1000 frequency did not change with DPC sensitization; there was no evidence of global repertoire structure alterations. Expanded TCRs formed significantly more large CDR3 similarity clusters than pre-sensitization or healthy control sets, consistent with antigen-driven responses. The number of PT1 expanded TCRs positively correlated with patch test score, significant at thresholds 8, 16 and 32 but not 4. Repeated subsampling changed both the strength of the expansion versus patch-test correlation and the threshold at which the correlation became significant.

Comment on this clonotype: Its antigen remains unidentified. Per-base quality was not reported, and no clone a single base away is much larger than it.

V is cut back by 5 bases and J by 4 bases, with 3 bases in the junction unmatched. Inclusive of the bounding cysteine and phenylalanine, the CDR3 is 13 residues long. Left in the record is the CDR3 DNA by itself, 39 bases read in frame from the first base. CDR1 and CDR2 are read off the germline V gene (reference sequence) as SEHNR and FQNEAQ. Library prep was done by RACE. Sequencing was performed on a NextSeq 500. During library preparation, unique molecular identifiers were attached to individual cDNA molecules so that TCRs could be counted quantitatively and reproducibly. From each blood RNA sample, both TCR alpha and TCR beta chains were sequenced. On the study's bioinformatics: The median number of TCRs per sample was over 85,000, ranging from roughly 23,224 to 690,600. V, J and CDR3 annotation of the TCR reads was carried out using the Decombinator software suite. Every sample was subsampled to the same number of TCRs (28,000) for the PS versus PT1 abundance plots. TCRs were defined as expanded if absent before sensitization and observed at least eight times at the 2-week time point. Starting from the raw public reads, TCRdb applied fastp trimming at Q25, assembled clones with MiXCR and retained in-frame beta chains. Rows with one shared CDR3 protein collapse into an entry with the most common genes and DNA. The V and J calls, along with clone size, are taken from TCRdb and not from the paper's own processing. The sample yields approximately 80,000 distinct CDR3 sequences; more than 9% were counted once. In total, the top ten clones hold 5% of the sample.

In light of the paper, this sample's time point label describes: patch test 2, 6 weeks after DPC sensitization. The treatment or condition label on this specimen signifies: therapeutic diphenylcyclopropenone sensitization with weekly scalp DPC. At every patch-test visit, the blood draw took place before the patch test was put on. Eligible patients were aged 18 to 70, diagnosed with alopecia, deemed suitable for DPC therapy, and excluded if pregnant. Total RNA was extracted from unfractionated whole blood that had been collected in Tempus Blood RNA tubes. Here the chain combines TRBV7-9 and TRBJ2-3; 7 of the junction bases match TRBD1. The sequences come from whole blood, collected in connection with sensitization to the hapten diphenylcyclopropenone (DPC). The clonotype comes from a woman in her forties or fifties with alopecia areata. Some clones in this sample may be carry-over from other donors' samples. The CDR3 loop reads CASSAQGADTQYF. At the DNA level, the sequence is TGTGCCAGCAGCGCGCAGGGGGCAGATACGCAGTATTTT.